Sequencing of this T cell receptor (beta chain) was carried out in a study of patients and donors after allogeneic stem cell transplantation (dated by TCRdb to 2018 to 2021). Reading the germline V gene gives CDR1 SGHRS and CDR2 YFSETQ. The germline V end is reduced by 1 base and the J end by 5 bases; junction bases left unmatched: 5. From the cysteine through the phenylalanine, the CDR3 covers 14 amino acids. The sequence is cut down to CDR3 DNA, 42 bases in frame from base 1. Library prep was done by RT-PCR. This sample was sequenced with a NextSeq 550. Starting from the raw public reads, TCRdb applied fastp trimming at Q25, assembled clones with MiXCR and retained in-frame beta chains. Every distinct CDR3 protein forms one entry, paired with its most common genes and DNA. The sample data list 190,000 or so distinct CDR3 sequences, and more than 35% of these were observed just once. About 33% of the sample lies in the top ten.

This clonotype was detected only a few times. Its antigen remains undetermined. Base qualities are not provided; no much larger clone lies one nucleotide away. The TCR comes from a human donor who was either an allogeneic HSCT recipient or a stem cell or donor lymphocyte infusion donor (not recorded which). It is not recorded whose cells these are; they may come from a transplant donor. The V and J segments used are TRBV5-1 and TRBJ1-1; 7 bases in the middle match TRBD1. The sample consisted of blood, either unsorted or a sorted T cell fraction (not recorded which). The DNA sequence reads TGCGCCAGCAGCTTGACAGGGGAGGGAACTGAAGCTTTCTTT. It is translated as CASSLTGEGTEAFF.